This T cell receptor beta chain originates from a study of neurological immune-mediated disorders. General study points: The study found no CDR3 amino acid sequences shared by expanded clones across subjects, suggesting private repertoires in all groups.

The CDR3 has 12 amino acids. With 9 bases removed from V and 18 bases from J, the gap between germline ends came to 21 bases. Germline-derived CDR1 and CDR2 are LGHNA and YNFKEQ. Sample time point: longitudinal time-point 1 (baseline). Unsorted libraries came from 2 million PBMCs stored at -80 °C. The making of cDNA relied on 5'RACE with 10-nucleotide random UMIs. TCRdb ran MiXCR on the 5' RACE reads and lists one entry per CDR3 protein. The sample holds approximately 49,000 distinct CDR3 sequences, 9% to 10% seen once. This clonotype was observed a single time. Antigen specificity is unknown. Sequenced: PBMCs. This sequence was found in a woman between 35 and 50 years old in good health. V gene TRBV4-2 combines with J gene TRBJ1-6; no reliable D call. CDR3 bases: TGTGCCAGAAGTTCACCTCGGGAATCACGCCACTTT. Amino acid sequence: CARSSPRESRHF.